This TCR beta chain was retrieved from a study of chemoradiotherapy in HPV16-positive cancers. There are 18 residues in the CDR3. The V and J ends lost 0 bases and 1 base, in that order; junction bases with no gene match: 8. CDR1 ENHRY and CDR2 SYGVKD come from the germline V gene. A remark on this clone: No antigen is known for it.

Measured with immunoSEQ multiplex PCR; TCRdb has only the in-frame clones, and not every one. Here the sample spans under 5,500 clones, roughly 81% being singletons. Repeated repertoire sampling spanned the course of chemoradiotherapy. General study points: Candidate HPV-specific clones and E7-related TCR motifs grew in tumor during treatment. In HPV16-positive patients, HPV-responsive T-cell expansion tracked better recurrence-free survival.

This chain uses TRBV10-3 with TRBJ2-1; 8 positions match TRBD1. The receptor was isolated from a human donor with HPV-associated anogenital cancer. The sample here was tumor tissue, taken from a patient who underwent chemoradiotherapy. The CDR3 coding sequence is TGTGCCATCAGTGAGTCGATTGGACAGGGAAGATCCTACAATGAGCAGTTCTTC. The encoded protein is CAISESIGQGRSYNEQFF.